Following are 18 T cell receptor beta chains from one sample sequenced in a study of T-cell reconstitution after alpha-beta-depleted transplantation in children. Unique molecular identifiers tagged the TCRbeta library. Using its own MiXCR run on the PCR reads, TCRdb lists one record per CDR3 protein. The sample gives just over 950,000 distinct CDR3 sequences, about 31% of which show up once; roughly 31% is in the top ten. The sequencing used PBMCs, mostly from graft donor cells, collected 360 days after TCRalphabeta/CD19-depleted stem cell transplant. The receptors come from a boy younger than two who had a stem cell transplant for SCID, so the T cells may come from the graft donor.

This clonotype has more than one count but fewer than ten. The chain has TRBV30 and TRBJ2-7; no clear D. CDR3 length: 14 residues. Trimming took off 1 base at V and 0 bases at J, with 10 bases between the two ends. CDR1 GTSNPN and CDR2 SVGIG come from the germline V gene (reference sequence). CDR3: CAWSGAPGSYEQYF. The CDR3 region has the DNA TGTGCCTGGAGTGGGGCTCCAGGCTCCTACGAGCAGTACTTC.

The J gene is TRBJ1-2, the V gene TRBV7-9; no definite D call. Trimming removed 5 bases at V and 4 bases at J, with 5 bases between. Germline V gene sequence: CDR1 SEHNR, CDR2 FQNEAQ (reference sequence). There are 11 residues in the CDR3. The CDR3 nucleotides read TGTGCCAGCAGCGACTTCTATGGCTACACCTTC. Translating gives CASSDFYGYTF.

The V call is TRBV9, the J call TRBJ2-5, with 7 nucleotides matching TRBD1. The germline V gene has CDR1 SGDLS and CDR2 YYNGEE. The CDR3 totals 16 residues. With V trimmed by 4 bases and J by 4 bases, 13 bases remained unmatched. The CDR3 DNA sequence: TGTGCCAGCAGCTTTAGACAGGGATCTATTGCAGAGACCCAGTACTTC. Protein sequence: CASSFRQGSIAETQYF. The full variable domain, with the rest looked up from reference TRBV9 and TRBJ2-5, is DSGVTQTPKHLITATGQRVTLRCSPRSGDLSVYWYQQSLDQGLQFLIQYYNGEERAKGNILERFSAQQFPDLHSELNLSSLELGDSALYFCASSFRQGSIAETQYFGPGTRLLVL.

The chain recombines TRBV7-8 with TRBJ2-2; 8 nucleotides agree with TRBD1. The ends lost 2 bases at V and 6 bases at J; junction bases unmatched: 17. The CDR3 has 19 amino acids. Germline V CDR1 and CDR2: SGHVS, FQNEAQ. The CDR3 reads CASSLNSLPRQGRSGELFF. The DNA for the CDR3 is TGTGCCAGCAGCTTAAATTCGTTGCCGAGACAGGGGAGGTCCGGGGAGCTGTTTTTT.

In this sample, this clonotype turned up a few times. The CDR3, as DNA: TGTGCCAGCAGCTTAAAGCCCAGGGGGCTTGGCACAGATACGCAGTATTTT. This gives the protein CASSLKPRGLGTDTQYF. The chain recombines TRBV7-3 with TRBJ2-3, with 8 bases fitting TRBD1. The CDR3 is 17 residues long. The J segment lost 1 base and the V segment lost 1 base, leaving 7 bases of the junction unmatched. CDR1 is SGHTA and CDR2 is FQGTGA in the germline V gene.

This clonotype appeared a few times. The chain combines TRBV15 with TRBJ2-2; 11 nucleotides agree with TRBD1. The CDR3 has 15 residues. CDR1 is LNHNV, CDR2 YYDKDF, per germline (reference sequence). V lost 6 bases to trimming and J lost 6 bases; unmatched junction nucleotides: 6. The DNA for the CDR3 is TGTGCCACCAGTCGGGACAGGGGGAAATCCGGGGAGCTGTTTTTT. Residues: CATSRDRGKSGELFF.

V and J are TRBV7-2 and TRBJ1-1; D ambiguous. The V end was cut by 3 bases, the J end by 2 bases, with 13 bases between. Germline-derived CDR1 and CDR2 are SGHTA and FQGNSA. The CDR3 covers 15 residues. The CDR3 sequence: CASSFRDGSNTEAFF. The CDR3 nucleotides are TGTGCCAGCAGCTTCCGCGACGGTTCAAACACTGAAGCTTTCTTT.

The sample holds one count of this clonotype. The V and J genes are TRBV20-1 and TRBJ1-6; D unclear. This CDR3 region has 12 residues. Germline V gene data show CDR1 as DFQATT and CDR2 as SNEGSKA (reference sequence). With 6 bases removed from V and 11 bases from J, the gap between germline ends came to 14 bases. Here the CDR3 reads CSATEYSPPLHF. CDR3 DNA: TGCAGTGCCACTGAGTATAGTCCACCCCTCCACTTT.

In DNA, the CDR3 is TGCGCCAGCAGTGTGAAGGGGGCCAACGTCCTGACTTTC. This codes for CASSVKGANVLTF. This sequence joins TRBV5-1 and TRBJ2-6; D is unresolved. Germline-derived CDR1 and CDR2 are SGHRS and YFSETQ. Deletions cut 5 bases from V and 4 bases from J, with 7 bases between. CDR3 length: 13 amino acids.

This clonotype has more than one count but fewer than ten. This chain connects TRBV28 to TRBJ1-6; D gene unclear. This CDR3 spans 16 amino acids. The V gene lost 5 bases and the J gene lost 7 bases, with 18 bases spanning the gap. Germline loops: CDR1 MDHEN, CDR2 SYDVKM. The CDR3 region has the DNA TGTGCCAGCAGTCCTCTGGTGACGGGCCCGAATTCACCCCTCCACTTT. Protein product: CASSPLVTGPNSPLHF.

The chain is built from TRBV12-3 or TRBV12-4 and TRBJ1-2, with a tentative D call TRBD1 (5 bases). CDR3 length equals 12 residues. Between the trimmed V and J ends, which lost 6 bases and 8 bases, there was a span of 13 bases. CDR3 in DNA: TGTGCCAGCAGCCCTCGGGGCGCCGGCTACACCTTC. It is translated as CASSPRGAGYTF.

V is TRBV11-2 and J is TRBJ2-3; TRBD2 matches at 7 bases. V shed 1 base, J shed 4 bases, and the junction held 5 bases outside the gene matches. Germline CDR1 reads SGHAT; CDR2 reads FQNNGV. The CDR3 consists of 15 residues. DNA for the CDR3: TGTGCCAGCAGCTTAGGGAGGGGAGGGTCAGATACGCAGTATTTT. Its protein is CASSLGRGGSDTQYF. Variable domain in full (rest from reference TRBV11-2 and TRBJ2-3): EAGVAQSPRYKIIEKRQSVAFWCNPISGHATLYWYQQILGQGPKLLIQFQNNGVVDDSQLPKDRFSAERLKGVDSTLKIQPAKLEDSAVYLCASSLGRGGSDTQYFGPGTRLTVL.

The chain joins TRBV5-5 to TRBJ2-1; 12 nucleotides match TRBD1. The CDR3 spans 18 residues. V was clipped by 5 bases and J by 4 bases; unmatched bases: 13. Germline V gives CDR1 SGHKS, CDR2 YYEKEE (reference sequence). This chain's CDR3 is CASSSGDRGLASYNEQFF. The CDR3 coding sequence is TGTGCCAGCAGTTCCGGGGACAGGGGGCTAGCTAGTTACAATGAGCAGTTCTTC.

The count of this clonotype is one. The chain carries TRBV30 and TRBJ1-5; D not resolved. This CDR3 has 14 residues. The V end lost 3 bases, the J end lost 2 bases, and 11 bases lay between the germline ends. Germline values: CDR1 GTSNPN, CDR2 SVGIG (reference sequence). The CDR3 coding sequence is TGTGCCTGGAGGGGAGCCAAGGGCAATCAGCCCCAGCATTTT. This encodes CAWRGAKGNQPQHF. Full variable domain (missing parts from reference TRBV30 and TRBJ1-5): SQTIHQWPATLVQPVGSPLSLECTVEGTSNPNLYWYRQAAGRGLQLLFYSVGIGQISSEVPQNLSASRPQDRQFILSSKKLLLSDSGFYLCAWRGAKGNQPQHFGDGTRLSIL.

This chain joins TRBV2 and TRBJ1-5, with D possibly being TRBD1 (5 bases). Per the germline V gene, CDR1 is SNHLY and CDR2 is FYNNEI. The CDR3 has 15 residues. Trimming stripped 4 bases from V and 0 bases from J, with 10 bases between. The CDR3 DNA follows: TGTGCCAGCAGTGGGGCGACAGTTAGCAATCAGCCCCAGCATTTT. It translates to CASSGATVSNQPQHF.

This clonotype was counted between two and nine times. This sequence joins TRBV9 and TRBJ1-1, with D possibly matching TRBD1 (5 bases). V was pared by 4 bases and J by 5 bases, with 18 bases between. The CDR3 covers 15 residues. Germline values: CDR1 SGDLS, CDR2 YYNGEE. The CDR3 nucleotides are TGTGCCAGCAGCCCAAGACCCTCATGGGGGACTGAAGCTTTCTTT. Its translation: CASSPRPSWGTEAFF.

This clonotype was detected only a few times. This CDR3 reads CASSSPGSWTEAFF. The CDR3, as DNA: TGTGCCAGCAGTTCACCAGGGTCGTGGACTGAAGCTTTCTTT. The chain has TRBV12-3 or TRBV12-4 and TRBJ1-1, with a possible D match to TRBD1 (5 bases). The CDR3 is made up of 14 amino acids. Deletions cut 4 bases from V and 5 bases from J, with 14 bases between.

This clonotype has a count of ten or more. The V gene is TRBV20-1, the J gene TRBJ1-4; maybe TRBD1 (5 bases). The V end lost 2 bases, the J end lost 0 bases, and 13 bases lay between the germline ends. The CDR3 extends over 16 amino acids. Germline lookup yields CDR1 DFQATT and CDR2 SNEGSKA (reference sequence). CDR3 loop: CSARIATDPTNEKLFF. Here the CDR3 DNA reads TGCAGTGCTAGAATCGCGACAGATCCAACTAATGAAAAACTGTTTTTT.